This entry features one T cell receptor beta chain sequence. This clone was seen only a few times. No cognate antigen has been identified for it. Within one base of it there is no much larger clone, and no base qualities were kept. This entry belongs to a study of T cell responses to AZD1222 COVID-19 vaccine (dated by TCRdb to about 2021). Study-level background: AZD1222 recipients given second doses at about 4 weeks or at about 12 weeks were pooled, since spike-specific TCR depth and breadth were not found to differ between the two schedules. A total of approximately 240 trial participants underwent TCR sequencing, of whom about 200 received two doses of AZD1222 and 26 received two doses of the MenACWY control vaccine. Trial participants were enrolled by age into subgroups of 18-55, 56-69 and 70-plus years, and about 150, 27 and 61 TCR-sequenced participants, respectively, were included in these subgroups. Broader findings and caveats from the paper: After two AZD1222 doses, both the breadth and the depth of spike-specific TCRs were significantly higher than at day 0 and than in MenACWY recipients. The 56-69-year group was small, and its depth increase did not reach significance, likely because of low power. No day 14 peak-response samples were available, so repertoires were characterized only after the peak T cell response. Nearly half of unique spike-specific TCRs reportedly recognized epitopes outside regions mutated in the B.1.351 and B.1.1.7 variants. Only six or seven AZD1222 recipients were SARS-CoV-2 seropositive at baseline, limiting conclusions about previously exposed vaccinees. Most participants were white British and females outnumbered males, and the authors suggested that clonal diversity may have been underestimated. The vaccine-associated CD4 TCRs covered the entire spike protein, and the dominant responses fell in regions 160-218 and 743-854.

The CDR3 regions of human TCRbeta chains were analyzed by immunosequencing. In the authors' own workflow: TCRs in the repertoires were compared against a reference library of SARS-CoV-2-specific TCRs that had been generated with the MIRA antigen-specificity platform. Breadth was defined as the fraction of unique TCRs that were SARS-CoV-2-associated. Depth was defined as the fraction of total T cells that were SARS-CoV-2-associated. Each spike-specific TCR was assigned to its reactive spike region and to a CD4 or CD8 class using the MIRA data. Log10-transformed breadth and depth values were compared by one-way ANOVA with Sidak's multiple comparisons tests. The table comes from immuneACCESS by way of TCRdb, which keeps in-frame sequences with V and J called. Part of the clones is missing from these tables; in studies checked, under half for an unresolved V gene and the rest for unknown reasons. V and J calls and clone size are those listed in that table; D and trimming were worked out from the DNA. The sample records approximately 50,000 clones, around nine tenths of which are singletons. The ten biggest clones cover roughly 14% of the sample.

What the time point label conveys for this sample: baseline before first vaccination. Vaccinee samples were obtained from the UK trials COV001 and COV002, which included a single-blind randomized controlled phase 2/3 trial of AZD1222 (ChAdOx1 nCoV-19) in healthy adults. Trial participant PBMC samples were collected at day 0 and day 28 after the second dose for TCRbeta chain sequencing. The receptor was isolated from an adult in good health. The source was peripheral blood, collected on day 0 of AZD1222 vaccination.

The CDR3 has the sequence CASSQDFQASDYNEQFF. The sequence in DNA is TGCGCCAGCAGCCAAGATTTTCAGGCTAGCGACTACAATGAGCAGTTCTTC. This chain joins TRBV4-1 to TRBJ2-1, with TRBD2 as a weak D call on 6 bases. As encoded in the germline V gene, CDR1 is MGHRA while CDR2 is YSYEKL. Taken from cysteine to phenylalanine, the CDR3 has 17 residues. Only CDR3 DNA remains: 51 bases, in frame from the first base. V is cut by 0 bases and J by 3 bases, and the space between the germline ends is 15 bases.